This T cell receptor beta chain comes out of a study of CD8+CD57+ T cells in acquired aplastic anemia (dated by TCRdb to 2016 to 2019). Regarding the complete study: DNA extracted from sorted CD4+ and CD8+ cells had a mean of around 3.3 ug, with a range of roughly 0.19 to 27.4 ug. CD8+CD57+ expansion was defined as frequency above the mean frequency observed in healthy subjects. Study-level results and caveats: Some 30 CD8+ CDR3 sequences were shared between patients and controls but appeared highly expressed in patients and within their immunodominant clones. No significant difference in CD8+ Simpson's diversity was found between patients and healthy controls (P=0.060).

Patients chosen for sequencing had shown expansion of CD8+CD57+ cells by flow cytometry. Every patient had a diagnosis of severe acquired aplastic anemia based on International Study of Aplastic Anemia and Agranulocytosis and Camitta criteria. No therapy had been received by the patients at the time of blood sampling. In this study, sorted CD4+ and CD8+ T cells from the blood of healthy subjects and of severe aplastic anemia patients had their TCR repertoires deep-sequenced. In the USA, patient enrollment took place under clinicaltrials.gov protocols 00001620, 01623167, 00001397, 00071045, 00081523 and 00961064. Ficoll-Paque density gradient centrifugation was used to isolate peripheral blood mononuclear cells. Before DNA was extracted, CD4+ and CD8+ T cells were sorted using either FACS or magnetic beads. Remarks on this clonotype: The antigen it binds to is not known. Base qualities are not recorded, but no much larger clone differs from it by a single base.

TCR beta VDJ combination and CDR3 sequence profiling used genomic DNA as the template. TCR repertoire sequencing was run on an Illumina HiSeq 2000. In the authors' own workflow: TRBV/TRBJ rearrangement plots, CDR3 size and DJ length profiles, and Simpson's diversity index were used to assess repertoires. The immunodominant clone was defined as the most abundant DNA sequence in deep sequencing data. CDR3 amino acid sequences were screened for sharing across subjects and compared with published repertoires and the VDJdb database. TCRdb took the public reads, trimmed them with fastp at Q25, ran MiXCR for clone calling and kept in-frame beta chains. Entries are consolidated by CDR3 protein sequence, retaining the most common genes and DNA. None of the V and J calls come from the authors' own analysis; TCRdb made them. The sample data list approximately 300,000 distinct CDR3 sequences, and 45% to 65% of these were observed just once. 1% to 1.5% of the sample is held by the ten biggest clonotypes.

V loses 9 bases at its end and J loses 7 bases; junction bases beyond the gene matches: 12. The CDR3 numbers 15 residues from cysteine through phenylalanine. Here the CDR3 DNA is all that survives: 45 bases in frame from base 1. CDR1 and CDR2 are read off the germline V gene (reference sequence) as SEHNR and FQNEAQ. The rearranged segments are TRBV7-9 and TRBJ1-5; 10 bases in the junction line up with TRBD1. Sequencing was done on a sample of sorted CD4+, CD8+, or CD8+CD57+ T cells (not recorded which) from PBMCs. This clonotype was obtained from a human donor with aplastic anemia. The CDR3 protein is CARITPGQGMQPQHF. The DNA sequence follows: TGTGCCAGGATCACACCGGGACAGGGGATGCAGCCCCAGCATTTT.